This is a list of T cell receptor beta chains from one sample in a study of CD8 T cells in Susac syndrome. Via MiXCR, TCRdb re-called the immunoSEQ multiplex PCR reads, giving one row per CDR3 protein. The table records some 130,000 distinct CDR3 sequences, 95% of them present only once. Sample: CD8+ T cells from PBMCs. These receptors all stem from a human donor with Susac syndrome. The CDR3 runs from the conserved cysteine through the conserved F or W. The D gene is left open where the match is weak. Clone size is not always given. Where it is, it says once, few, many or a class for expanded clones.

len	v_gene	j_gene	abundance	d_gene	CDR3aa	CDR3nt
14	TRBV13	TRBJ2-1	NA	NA	CASSLGRTLNEQFF	TGTGCCAGCAGCTTAGGGCGGACCCTCAATGAGCAGTTCTTC
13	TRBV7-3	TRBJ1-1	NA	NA	CASTGTEGTEAFF	TGTGCCAGCACCGGGACGGAGGGCACTGAAGCTTTCTTT
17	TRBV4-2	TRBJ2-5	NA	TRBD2	CASSHHTSGRSQETQYF	TGTGCCAGCAGCCACCATACTAGCGGCCGTTCTCAAGAGACCCAGTACTTC
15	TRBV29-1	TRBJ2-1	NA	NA	CSVVGPLSSYNEQFF	TGCAGCGTTGTAGGGCCCCTAAGCTCCTACAATGAGCAGTTCTTC
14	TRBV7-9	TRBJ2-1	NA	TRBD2	CASSLGLSYNEQFF	TGTGCCAGCAGTTTGGGACTATCCTACAATGAGCAGTTCTTC
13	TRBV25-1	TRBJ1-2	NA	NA	CASSGQKSYGYTF	TGTGCCAGCAGTGGGCAGAAAAGCTATGGCTACACCTTC
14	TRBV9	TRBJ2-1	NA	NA	CASSVVVSPNEQFF	TGTGCCAGCAGCGTAGTCGTCAGTCCAAATGAGCAGTTCTTC
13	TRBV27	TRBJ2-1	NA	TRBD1	CASSRDSNNEQFF	TGTGCCAGCAGTCGGGACAGCAACAATGAGCAGTTCTTC
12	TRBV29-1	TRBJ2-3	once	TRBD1	CSVGQGGDTQYF	TGCAGCGTTGGACAGGGGGGCGATACGCAGTATTTT
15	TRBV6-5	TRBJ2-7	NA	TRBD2	CASSYGSGLRYEQYF	TGTGCCAGCAGTTACGGTAGCGGGCTTCGCTACGAGCAGTACTTC
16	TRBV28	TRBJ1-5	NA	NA	CASPSRWVLPLGPQHF	TGTGCCAGCCCGTCCCGGTGGGTCCTTCCCCTAGGGCCCCAGCATTTT
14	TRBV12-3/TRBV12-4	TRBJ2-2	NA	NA	CASSSAERSGELFF	TGTGCCAGCAGTTCCGCGGAGCGGTCCGGGGAGCTGTTTTTT
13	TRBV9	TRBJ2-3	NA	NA	CASSVFAADTQYF	TGTGCCAGCAGCGTATTCGCTGCAGATACGCAGTATTTT